The 32 T cell receptor beta chains listed next were all sequenced from one sample in a study of a mutant IDH1 vaccine in newly diagnosed glioma. Time point defined: week 47, end of study. Every vaccine dose comprised 300 ug of mutant IDH1 20-mer peptide plus topical imiquimod. The method was immunoSEQ multiplex PCR; TCRdb's version includes in-frame clones alone and lacks a portion of them. The data show approximately 50,000 clones, with 60% to 85% seen just once and around 4.7% held by the top ten. No antigen has been assigned to these receptors. This sample comprised PBMCs, obtained from a glioma patient whose treatment included an IDH1 peptide vaccine. The receptors stem from a woman in her 40s with glioma. Some clones in this sample may be carry-over from other donors' samples.

The CDR3 here is CAISESGLRTDTQYF. The DNA of the CDR3 is TGTGCCATCAGTGAGTCGGGGCTCCGCACAGATACGCAGTATTTT. J is TRBJ2-3 and V is TRBV10-3; TRBD1 might be the D (5 bases). The V and J ends lost 0 bases and 1 base respectively, with 8 bases between them. The germline CDR1 and CDR2 sequences are ENHRY and SYGVKD. The CDR3 consists of 15 residues.

V is TRBV6-1 and J is TRBJ1-2; possibly TRBD1 for D (6 bases). CDR3 length: 16 amino acids. The germline V gene encodes CDR1 MNHNS and CDR2 SASEGT. V gave up 3 bases and J gave up 4 bases, with 18 bases separating them. CDR3 DNA sequence: TGTGCCAGCAGTGAGGATCTTCGACAGGCGGTCTATGGCTACACCTTC. Its protein product is CASSEDLRQAVYGYTF.

This clone has only one observation. In DNA form, the CDR3 reads TGCACCAGCAGCCAAGCACCACCGGACGCGCCACGGCAGTACTTC. Translating it yields CTSSQAPPDAPRQYF. The chain has TRBV1 and TRBJ2-7. TRBV1 is shown as a pseudogene. The CDR3 sequence is 15 residues long.

There are a few counts of this clone. The chain couples TRBV10-3 to TRBJ1-1; no clear D gene. Trimming pared 2 bases from V and 6 bases from J, leaving 10 bases between. The germline gives CDR1 ENHRY, CDR2 SYGVKD. The CDR3 sequence is 13 residues long. CDR3 nucleotide sequence: TGTGCCATCAGTGAGAGAATACGGTCTGAAGCTTTCTTT. Its translation: CAISERIRSEAFF.

This chain links TRBV30 with TRBJ1-1; 9 bases fit TRBD1. Germline CDR1 and CDR2: GTSNPN and SVGIG (reference sequence). This CDR3 has 13 residues. V was pared by 5 bases and J by 10 bases, with 11 bases of the junction left unmatched. Written as DNA, the CDR3 is TGTGCCTGGTCGATACAGGGGGCGCAACCAGCTTTCTTT. This gives the protein CAWSIQGAQPAFF.

The chain carries TRBV14 and TRBJ1-3, with unresolved D. Trimming removed 5 bases from V and 5 bases from J, with 13 bases in between. The CDR3 is made up of 14 amino acids. Germline values: CDR1 SGHDN, CDR2 FVKESK. The CDR3 coding sequence is TGTGCCAGCAGCAGTCTCACGCGCCGAAACACCATATATTTT. Protein: CASSSLTRRNTIYF.

V and J are TRBV5-5 and TRBJ1-1; TRBD1 is a possible D gene (6 bases). CDR3 length: 13 residues. Germline V lookup: CDR1 SGHKS, CDR2 YYEKEE (reference sequence). V dropped 1 base and J dropped 8 bases, with 12 bases sitting between them. The CDR3 sequence is CASSLWDTQEAFF. CDR3 bases: TGTGCCAGCAGCTTGTGGGACACCCAGGAAGCTTTCTTT.

The chain joins TRBV5-8 to TRBJ1-1, with D uncertain. CDR1 SGHTS and CDR2 YDEGEE come from the germline V gene. Trimming stripped 4 bases from V and 0 bases from J, with 10 bases between. This CDR3 region has 14 residues. The CDR3 protein is CASSLTHLNTEAFF. The CDR3 DNA sequence: TGTGCCAGCAGCCTGACCCACCTGAACACTGAAGCTTTCTTT.

This clone was detected only once. This chain uses TRBV18 with TRBJ2-3; D assignment may be TRBD1 or TRBD2 (6 bases each). The CDR3 loop spans 15 amino acids. Germline loops: CDR1 KGHSH, CDR2 LQKENI. V was clipped by 2 bases and J by 3 bases, with 12 bases between them. The CDR3 DNA is TGTGCCAGCTCACCATCGAAGGGGGGAACAGATACGCAGTATTTT. Protein: CASSPSKGGTDTQYF.

V is TRBV18 and J is TRBJ1-2; D is undetermined. V was clipped by 2 bases and J by 0 bases, with 10 bases between them. Per the germline V gene, CDR1 is KGHSH and CDR2 is LQKENI. CDR3 length equals 15 residues. The CDR3 loop reads CASSPTAQSNYGYTF. The CDR3 coding sequence is TGTGCCAGCTCACCAACGGCACAGTCTAACTATGGCTACACCTTC.

A note on this clone: At one end the junction does not follow the germline gene, possibly because of a read error. The V and J genes are TRBV5-6 and TRBJ2-7; D unresolved. CDR3 size: 15 residues. Germline loops: CDR1 SGHDT, CDR2 YYEEEE. CDR3 loop: CASTLAAGFSYEQYF. As DNA, the CDR3 is TGTGCCAGCACCTTGGCGGCAGGCTTCTCCTACGAGCAGTACTTC.

The chain links TRBV9 to TRBJ2-4, with unresolved D. CDR1 SGDLS and CDR2 YYNGEE come from the germline V gene. Trimming cost V 2 bases and J 0 bases, with 12 bases left between them. This CDR3 is 16 amino acids long. CDR3 bases: TGTGCCAGCAGCGTCCCTCCCGTACAAGCCAAAAACATTCAGTACTTC. Translation gives CASSVPPVQAKNIQYF. The whole variable domain, remainder taken from reference TRBV9 and TRBJ2-4, is DSGVTQTPKHLITATGQRVTLRCSPRSGDLSVYWYQQSLDQGLQFLIQYYNGEERAKGNILERFSAQQFPDLHSELNLSSLELGDSALYFCASSVPPVQAKNIQYFGAGTRLSVL.

The V and J genes are TRBV4-2 and TRBJ1-2; D is unresolved. This CDR3 spans 13 amino acids. Between the trimmed V and J ends, which lost 1 base and 4 bases, there was a span of 7 bases. Germline V lookup: CDR1 LGHNA, CDR2 YNFKEQ. The CDR3 is CASSQGPGYGYTF. The CDR3 DNA reads as TGTGCCAGCAGCCAAGGCCCGGGCTATGGCTACACCTTC.

This sequence joins TRBV5-1 and TRBJ2-3, with 8 nucleotides matching TRBD2. Germline lookup yields CDR1 SGHRS and CDR2 YFSETQ. V lost 5 bases, J lost 2 bases, and 4 bases stayed unmatched. CDR3 length: 14 residues. CDR3: CASRRGDPTDTQYF. The CDR3 DNA sequence: TGCGCCAGCAGGCGGGGGGACCCCACAGATACGCAGTATTTT. Based on the CDR3 plus reference TRBV5-1 and TRBJ2-3, the full variable domain is KAGVTQTPRYLIKTRGQQVTLSCSPISGHRSVSWYQQTPGQGLQFLFEYFSETQRNKGNFPGRFSGRQFSNSRSEMNVSTLELGDSALYLCASRRGDPTDTQYFGPGTRLTVL.

The chain recombines TRBV29-1 with TRBJ2-3; perhaps D is TRBD1 or TRBD2 (5 bases each). The CDR3 length is 14 residues. V lost 4 bases and J 2 bases, leaving 13 bases between the germline ends. The germline V gene has CDR1 SQVTM and CDR2 ANQGSEA. The DNA of the CDR3 is TGCAGCGTTGGCGATTCGGGACCCACAGATACGCAGTATTTT. Protein product: CSVGDSGPTDTQYF.

Worth noting for this clone: The junction and the germline gene differ at one end; a read error may be behind it. The chain combines TRBV6-5 with TRBJ1-2; the D gene is possibly TRBD1 (6 bases). The germline V gene encodes CDR1 MNHEY and CDR2 SVGAGI. The CDR3 runs 13 residues. The CDR3 DNA reads as TGTGCCAGCACCCCCTCGGCAGGGGTTGAATTTGTCTTC. It specifies CASTPSAGVEFVF.

V is TRBV4-1 and J is TRBJ2-7, with D possibly TRBD2 on 5 matching bases. CDR1 and CDR2 (germline): MGHRA, YSYEKL. V lost 0 bases to trimming and J lost 6 bases, with 9 bases between them. This CDR3 has 13 residues. In DNA, the CDR3 is TGCGCCAGCAGCCAAGAACGGAGGTTCGAGCAGTACTTC. This encodes CASSQERRFEQYF.

The V call is TRBV5-4, the J call TRBJ2-3, with TRBD2 identical over 13 bases. The V and J ends lost 7 bases and 0 bases, in that order; junction bases with no gene match: 2. There are 15 residues in the CDR3. Germline lookup yields CDR1 SGHNT and CDR2 YYREEE (reference sequence). CDR3 protein: CASQGLAGSTDTQYF. The CDR3 DNA sequence: TGTGCCAGCCAGGGACTAGCGGGGAGCACAGATACGCAGTATTTT.

This clone was seen a few times. The chain links TRBV4-1 to TRBJ1-1; D uncertain. V was pared by 0 bases and J by 0 bases, with 11 bases between. Germline assignment: CDR1 MGHRA and CDR2 YSYEKL. The CDR3 consists of 16 residues. The CDR3 bases are TGCGCCAGCAGCCAAGATCGCGGCAGCCTGAACACTGAAGCTTTCTTT. It encodes CASSQDRGSLNTEAFF.

The chain is built from TRBV5-5 and TRBJ1-2; tentative D call: TRBD1 (6 bases). Per the germline V gene, CDR1 is SGHKS and CDR2 is YYEKEE (reference sequence). V shed 0 bases and J shed 4 bases, with 13 bases lying between them. The CDR3 loop spans 15 amino acids. DNA for the CDR3: TGTGCCAGCAGCTTGGAATGGGGGGCCCTCTATGGCTACACCTTC. Encoded protein: CASSLEWGALYGYTF.

This chain joins TRBV6-1 and TRBJ1-1; possibly TRBD1 for D (6 bases). V gave up 6 bases and J gave up 7 bases, with 21 bases separating them. There are 15 residues in the CDR3. CDR1 and CDR2 from the germline V gene are MNHNS and SASEGT. The chain's CDR3 is CASREIQSGVGEAFF. The CDR3 DNA is TGTGCCAGCAGGGAGATCCAGTCAGGGGTGGGTGAAGCTTTCTTT.

As DNA, the CDR3 is TGCGCCAGCAGCCTCGGGACAGGGGCGGGTGGCTACACCTTC. Residues: CASSLGTGAGGYTF. The chain employs TRBV4-3 and TRBJ1-2; TRBD1 matches 10 bases. The germline CDR1 and CDR2 sequences are LGHNA and YSLEER. The ends lost 4 bases at V and 7 bases at J; junction bases unmatched: 6. The CDR3 has 14 amino acids.

The J gene is TRBJ1-1, the V gene TRBV7-2; D gene uncertain. This CDR3 is 14 amino acids long. The germline V gene encodes CDR1 SGHTA and CDR2 FQGNSA. The V end lost 5 bases, the J end lost 1 base, and 11 bases lay between the germline ends. CDR3 in DNA: TGTGCCAGCAGCCTCTGGACCGGGAACACTGAAGCTTTCTTT. Its protein product is CASSLWTGNTEAFF. Based on the CDR3 plus reference TRBV7-2 and TRBJ1-1, the full variable domain is GAGVSQSPSNKVTEKGKDVELRCDPISGHTALYWYRQSLGQGLEFLIYFQGNSAPDKSGLPSDRFSAERTGGSVSTLTIQRTQQEDSAVYLCASSLWTGNTEAFFGQGTRLTVV.

The chain is built from TRBV6-1 and TRBJ1-3; the D is unclear. This CDR3 has 16 residues. V was trimmed by 0 bases and J by 2 bases, leaving 11 bases between them. The V gene's germline CDR1 is MNHNS and CDR2 SASEGT. CDR3 in amino acids: CASSEASEGTGNTIYF. CDR3 coding DNA: TGTGCCAGCAGTGAAGCCTCCGAGGGTACTGGAAACACCATATATTTT.

This chain links TRBV5-1 with TRBJ1-1; possible D gene TRBD1, 5 bases. Trimming removed 5 bases from V and 1 base from J, with 12 bases in between. Looked up from germline, CDR1 is SGHRS and CDR2 is YFSETQ. The CDR3 is 14 residues long. Written as DNA, the CDR3 is TGCGCCAGCAGAGCCCGACAGCAGAACACTGAAGCTTTCTTT. It is translated as CASRARQQNTEAFF. The full variable domain, with the rest looked up from reference TRBV5-1 and TRBJ1-1, is KAGVTQTPRYLIKTRGQQVTLSCSPISGHRSVSWYQQTPGQGLQFLFEYFSETQRNKGNFPGRFSGRQFSNSRSEMNVSTLELGDSALYLCASRARQQNTEAFFGQGTRLTVV.

This sequence joins TRBV7-9 and TRBJ2-5; tentative D call: TRBD2 (7 bases). Germline CDR1 reads SEHNR; CDR2 reads FQNEAQ (reference sequence). Trimming removed 5 bases at V and 4 bases at J, with 20 bases between. The CDR3 is 16 amino acids. The CDR3 coding sequence is TGTGCCAGCAGCCCACTTGGGGGGGGGCTCGGAGAGACCCAGTACTTC. It specifies CASSPLGGGLGETQYF.

This chain links TRBV6-5 with TRBJ2-5; D assignment may be TRBD1 or TRBD2 (5 bases each). This CDR3 has 13 residues. The germline CDR1 and CDR2 sequences are MNHEY and SVGAGI. Trimming pared 1 base from V and 3 bases from J, leaving 6 bases between. The CDR3: CASSYLGEETQYF. The CDR3 DNA follows: TGTGCCAGCAGTTACTTGGGGGAAGAGACCCAGTACTTC.

In this sample, this clone turned up a few times. The chain employs TRBV29-1 and TRBJ1-5; D is undetermined. Germline values: CDR1 SQVTM, CDR2 ANQGSEA. This CDR3 contains 13 residues. The V end was cut by 4 bases, the J end by 0 bases, with 7 bases between. The CDR3 DNA sequence: TGCAGCGTTGGGACTTCTAGCAATCAGCCCCAGCATTTT. This translates into CSVGTSSNQPQHF.

Concerning this clone: In the same sample, other DNA sequences code for this CDR3. This chain uses TRBV7-3 with TRBJ1-5, with 9 bases lining up with TRBD1. CDR1 SGHTA and CDR2 FQGTGA come from the germline V gene. V was pared by 3 bases and J by 4 bases, with 1 base of the junction left unmatched. The CDR3 length is 14 residues. The CDR3 is CASSLTGGNQPQHF. CDR3 bases: TGTGCCAGCAGCTTGACAGGGGGAAATCAGCCCCAGCATTTT.

This sequence joins TRBV7-2 and TRBJ1-1; D is undetermined. The CDR3 covers 15 residues. V lost 0 bases to trimming and J lost 0 bases, with 8 bases between them. In germline, CDR1 is SGHTA, CDR2 FQGNSA. The CDR3 protein is CASSLAAGLNTEAFF. The CDR3 DNA sequence: TGTGCCAGCAGCTTAGCGGCAGGATTGAACACTGAAGCTTTCTTT.

This chain uses TRBV25-1 with TRBJ2-3; no clear D. Germline V gene data show CDR1 as MGHDK and CDR2 as SYGVNS. Between the trimmed V and J ends, which lost 5 bases and 2 bases, there was a span of 11 bases. This CDR3 comprises 14 residues. CDR3 nucleotide sequence: TGTGCCAGCAGTAAGGTGGGGTCCACAGATACGCAGTATTTT. Its protein is CASSKVGSTDTQYF.

A note on this clone: The CDR3 ends on some other residue instead of the conserved phenylalanine or tryptophan, so this is likely a read error. J is TRBJ1-5 and V is TRBV5-6; D perhaps matches TRBD1 (5 bases). Per germline, CDR1 SGHDT and CDR2 YYEEEE. Trimming stripped 2 bases from V and 3 bases from J, with 12 bases between. The CDR3 extends over 15 amino acids. For the CDR3, the DNA is TGTGCCAGCAGCTTCCTCGGGGCCGTCAATCAGCCCCAGCATTCT. Translated, it gives CASSFLGAVNQPQHS.